This entry describes one TCR beta chain. This record belongs to a study of blood T cell repertoires in COVID-19. CDR1 is SGDLS, CDR2 YYNGEE, per germline. Trimming removed 3 bases at V and 0 bases at J, with 9 bases between. This CDR3 is 15 amino acids long. Original processing notes: Amplification of reference gene primers provided the estimated nucleated cell counts. Using immunoSEQ multiplex PCR, the repertoire was profiled, and TCRdb retains in-frame clones only, with some absent. That table is the source of V, J and clone size, and D and trimming were worked out from the DNA. The table includes about 44,000 clones, 87% detected once.

The sequence was obtained from a human donor in a cohort sampled during active COVID-19. Sequences were obtained from peripheral blood. The chain couples TRBV9 to TRBJ2-2; D is unclear. The CDR3 DNA reads as TGTGCCAGCAGCGAGACAATGGCGAACACCGGGGAGCTGTTTTTT. It specifies CASSETMANTGELFF. The full variable domain, completed using reference TRBV9 and TRBJ2-2, is DSGVTQTPKHLITATGQRVTLRCSPRSGDLSVYWYQQSLDQGLQFLIQYYNGEERAKGNILERFSAQQFPDLHSELNLSSLELGDSALYFCASSETMANTGELFFGEGSRLTVL.